What follows is one T cell receptor (beta chain) and its context. This sample stems from a study of blood T cell repertoires in COVID-19. About the research overall: There were acute and convalescent COVID-19 samples, and they came from the United States, Italy and Spain. PBMCs, B-cell-depleted T cells, or T cells provided the cDNA or gDNA that made up the material.

Per the study methods: Reference gene primers were amplified, and this amplification served to estimate nucleated cell counts. Profiled with immunoSEQ multiplex PCR; TCRdb holds only in-frame clones, not every one. The V and J calls and clone size come from that table; D and trimming were worked out from the DNA. The data hold tens of thousands of clones, with nearly 90% observed a single time. The receptor was isolated from a woman aged 45 to 65 with active COVID-19. The sequenced material came from peripheral blood.

The CDR3 region has the DNA TGTGCCAGGGAATCTAGCGGGAGCACAGATACGCAGTATTTT. Its protein product is CARESSGSTDTQYF. The chain employs TRBV2 and TRBJ2-3; 8 bases line up with TRBD2. The J segment lost 0 bases and the V segment lost 9 bases, leaving 5 bases of the junction unmatched. CDR3 length: 14 amino acids. CDR1 is SNHLY, CDR2 FYNNEI, per germline.